This is a list of T cell receptor beta chains from one sample in a study of graft-versus-host responses after intestinal transplantation. The assay was immunoSEQ multiplex PCR, and TCRdb's table has in-frame clones only and misses some. The data contain approximately 12,000 clones, 85% to 95% of them singletons. The material sequenced was PBMCs, taken roughly 110 days after intestinal transplant. These receptor sequences come from a human patient who received an intestinal transplant, so some T cells may come from the graft donor. The CDR3 runs from the conserved cysteine through the conserved F or W.

v_gene	j_gene	CDR3aa
TRBV29-1	TRBJ2-1	CSVEGQGYEQFF
TRBV25-1	TRBJ1-5	CASSGQFNQPQHF
TRBV7-9	TRBJ1-2	CASSPYRDSYGYTF
TRBV18	TRBJ2-5	CASSPRDTGETQYF
TRBV28	TRBJ2-2	CASSSSWDTGELFF
TRBV11-2	TRBJ2-5	CASSLDSALIQETQYF
TRBV28	TRBJ2-7	CASSLHTSGPSYEQYF
TRBV2	TRBJ2-1	CASSPLLAGGSYNEQFF
TRBV29-1	TRBJ2-6	CSVDGLAGSGANVLTF
TRBV5-1	TRBJ2-3	CASSSTGSGRYTDTQYF
TRBV9	TRBJ2-1	CASSAKEGLAGQSSYNEQFF
TRBV6-1	TRBJ2-3	CASTRDTDTQYF
TRBV28	TRBJ1-1	CASSFGTALNTEAFF
TRBV28	TRBJ2-1	CASSPSREDNEQFF
TRBV4-1	TRBJ2-7	CASSQEGYLVNYEQYF
TRBV4-1	TRBJ1-2	CASSQAVGQRNYGYTF
TRBV18	TRBJ2-1	CASSPRHGLSSYNEQFF
TRBV27	TRBJ2-7	CASTNPGDPTYEQYF
TRBV4-2	TRBJ1-1	CASSQENFGYAEAFF
TRBV7-9	TRBJ2-1	CASASSRQGRDEQFF
TRBV5-4	TRBJ1-2	CASSSTGGSVYGYTF
TRBV28	TRBJ2-1	CASSLGLAGENYNEQFF
TRBV11-2	TRBJ1-2	CASSLGGYGYTF
TRBV28	TRBJ2-1	CASSSGLAGINEQFF
TRBV5-1	TRBJ2-7	CASSLTQGRSYEQYF
TRBV19	TRBJ1-2	CASSMTGVRNGYTF
TRBV28	TRBJ2-7	CASTAGRYEQYF
TRBV6-1	TRBJ1-1	CASSEDREVTEAFF